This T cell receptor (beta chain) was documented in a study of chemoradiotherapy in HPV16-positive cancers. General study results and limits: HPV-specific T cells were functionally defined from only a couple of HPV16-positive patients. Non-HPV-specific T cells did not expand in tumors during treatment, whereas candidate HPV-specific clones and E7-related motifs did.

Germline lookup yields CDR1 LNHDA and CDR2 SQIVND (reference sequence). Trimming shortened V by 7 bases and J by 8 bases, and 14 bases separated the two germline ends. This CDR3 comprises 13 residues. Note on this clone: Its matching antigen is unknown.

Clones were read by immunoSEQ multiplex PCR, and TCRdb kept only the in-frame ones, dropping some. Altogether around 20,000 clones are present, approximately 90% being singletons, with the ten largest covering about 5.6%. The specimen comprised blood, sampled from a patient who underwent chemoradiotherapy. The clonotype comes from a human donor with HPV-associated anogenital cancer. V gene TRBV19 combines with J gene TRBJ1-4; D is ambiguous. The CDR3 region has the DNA TGTGCCAGTATCGGGCCTCCCCCGGAAAAACTGTTTTTT. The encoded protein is CASIGPPPEKLFF.